This T cell receptor beta chain was identified during a study of PD-1 blockade in classical Hodgkin lymphoma (dated by TCRdb to 2020 to 2021). Looking at the study overall: Nivolumab dosing was 3 mg/kg intravenously every 2 weeks, continuing until either disease progression or unacceptable toxicity. A peripheral blood immune signature of response to PD-1 blockade in classical Hodgkin lymphoma was defined using TCR beta sequencing and CyTOF. Study-wide conclusions, independent of this receptor: The study was restricted to a single clinical trial cohort, and the causes of repertoire differences, possibly disease activity or prior therapy, were left undefined. Lower diversity was seen in patients whose nivolumab began less than 1 year after ASCT, and these patients were left out of later analyses so that immune reconstitution would not confound the results. Among trial patients, those achieving complete response had baseline diversity similar to that of newly diagnosed patients, while diversity was significantly lower in partial responders and progressors. CD4+ but not CD8+ TCR diversity rose significantly by C4D1 (p=0.0027 vs p=0.16), most apparent in complete responders (p=0.02). Baseline TCR diversity was reported to be lower in newly diagnosed patients than in healthy donors and to be lower still in relapsed/refractory patients.

V is pared back by 2 bases and J by 2 bases, with 7 bases lying between the germline termini. The CDR3, from cysteine to phenylalanine, totals 12 residues. Solely the CDR3 DNA is kept, with 36 bases framed from the first base. Reading the germline V gene (reference sequence) gives CDR1 GTSNPN and CDR2 SVGIG. Remarks on this clone: Its antigen is still unknown. Base qualities are not at hand, and no much larger clone is one base apart.

Genomic DNA was extracted with the Qiagen DNeasy kit from unsorted PBMCs and from negatively selected CD4+ and CD8+ fractions. Amplification of TCR beta CDR3 regions was done by immunoSEQ multiplex PCR with primers that anneal to V and J segments. A synthetic immune receptor repertoire was used to minimize amplification bias, and remaining bias was computationally removed after sequencing. As for the original processing: Custom Python scripts were used to quantify repertoire diversity as the Shannon entropy index. Unsorted, CD4+ and CD8+ repertoires were analyzed separately, except for combined analyses in which CD4+ and CD8+ sequences were merged in silico. Clonal expansion was defined as at least a 2-fold frequency increase after treatment relative to C1D1, with a pseudocount of 0.5 for undetected baseline clones. Clones with 0 or 1 copy at C1D1 were classified as singleton clones, and clones with 2 or more copies were classified as non-singleton clones. Clones expanded in unsorted samples were labelled as CD4+, CD8+ or unknown by matching protein sequences in sorted samples from the same patient. Diversity changes from C1D1 to C4D1 were tested in paired samples using Wilcoxon tests. TCRdb took this table from immuneACCESS and kept in-frame rearrangements with V and J called. Such tables lack part of the clones; where checked against another copy, unresolved V genes explain under half of the gap, and the rest is unexplained. That table supplies the V and J calls and clone size; D and trimming were determined from the DNA. This sample is represented by approximately 73,000 clones; under 95% of them were singletons. Of the sample, around 8.5% falls within the top ten clones.

According to the study, the label for this sample's time point signals: cycle 1 day 1 (C1D1), immediately before nivolumab initiation. Relapse after autologous stem cell transplantation had occurred in all trial patients, and cohorts A, B and C were distinguished by prior brentuximab vedotin exposure. The trial cohort included 56 patients with relapsed/refractory classical Hodgkin lymphoma, and each patient had a best overall response of complete response, partial response or progressive disease. Trial patients were treated with single-agent nivolumab in the multi-cohort phase II CheckMate 205 trial. An independent review committee assessed best overall response by applying the 2007 International Working Group response criteria. Trial PBMCs were collected immediately before nivolumab initiation (C1D1) and during therapy at cycle 2 day 1 and cycle 4 day 1. Peripheral blood was collected in 8 mL Vacutainer Cell Preparation Tubes, from which PBMCs were isolated by centrifugation and then cryopreserved.

The origin of this receptor is a human donor with classical Hodgkin lymphoma. Recombination linked TRBV30 to TRBJ2-7; tentative D gene TRBD1, with 5 bases matching. The sample in question was peripheral blood mononuclear cells (PBMCs), obtained at baseline. The CDR3 reads CAWSRGTYEQYF. The DNA sequence follows: TGTGCCTGGAGTAGGGGAACCTACGAGCAGTACTTC.